A selection of T cell receptor beta chains follows, all from one sample in a study of blood T cells in healthy people across ages. TCRdb reprocessed the 5' RACE reads with MiXCR, giving one entry per CDR3 protein. The table includes over 450,000 distinct CDR3 sequences, approximately 25% detected once. In addition, the sample was reused for a study of T cells of mothers and their children.

The specimen sequenced was blood. These receptors originate from a boy younger than 18 in good health. The CDR3 runs from the conserved cysteine through the conserved F or W. The D gene is left open where the match is weak. Size is stated for part of the rows, as once, few or many counts, or as a class when the clone is expanded.

D gene,CDR3 length,J gene,V gene,clone size,CDR3 protein,CDR3 DNA
-,14,TRBJ2-1,TRBV29-1,-,CSAEGDTGRDEQFF,TGCAGCGCCGAGGGGGACACCGGGCGGGATGAGCAGTTCTTC
-,13,TRBJ1-1,TRBV28,-,CASSTPIVTEAFF,TGTGCCAGCAGTACCCCCATAGTCACTGAAGCTTTCTTT
-,13,TRBJ2-7,TRBV20-1,-,CSSFKVGGYEQYF,TGCAGTTCCTTTAAGGTTGGGGGGTACGAGCAGTACTTC
-,15,TRBJ1-5,TRBV16,few,CASSQALQGNQPQHF,TGTGCCAGCAGCCAAGCACTGCAAGGCAATCAGCCCCAGCATTTT
-,19,TRBJ2-1,TRBV7-8,-,CASSLVFSSDHTMSDWQFF,TGTGCCAGCAGCTTAGTGTTCTCGTCGGATCACACAATGAGCGATTGGCAGTTCTTC
-,15,TRBJ2-1,TRBV7-8,-,CASIMTSKLFGEQFF,TGTGCCAGCATTATGACTAGTAAGCTTTTCGGCGAGCAGTTCTTC
-,16,TRBJ2-3,TRBV20-1,-,CSARTMRVTSTDTQYF,TGCAGTGCTAGAACTATGAGGGTGACTAGCACAGATACGCAGTATTTT
-,18,TRBJ2-3,TRBV7-9,-,CASSLLPDDILETDTQYF,TGTGCCAGCAGCTTACTTCCCGACGACATCCTGGAAACAGATACGCAGTATTTT
TRBD1,15,TRBJ2-7,TRBV7-9,-,CASSITGTGLYEQYF,TGTGCCAGCAGCATAACCGGGACAGGTTTGTACGAGCAGTACTTC
-,13,TRBJ2-1,TRBV5-1,-,CASSNQQQDEQFF,TGCGCCAGCAGCAATCAACAGCAGGATGAGCAGTTCTTC
-,16,TRBJ2-7,TRBV24-1,few,CATSDPLREGTYEQYF,TGTGCCACCAGTGATCCACTCAGGGAAGGAACCTACGAGCAGTACTTC
TRBD2,17,TRBJ2-2,TRBV5-6,-,CASRFLPSGRNSGELFF,TGTGCCAGCAGGTTCCTCCCTAGCGGGAGAAACTCCGGGGAGCTGTTTTTT
-,12,TRBJ2-5,TRBV29-1,-,CSVDASFETQYF,TGCAGCGTTGATGCTAGCTTCGAGACCCAGTACTTC
-,13,TRBJ2-1,TRBV5-4,few,CASSLPLPGEQFF,TGTGCCAGCAGCTTGCCGCTTCCGGGGGAGCAGTTCTTC
TRBD2,14,TRBJ2-7,TRBV5-1,few,CASSLRGGNYEQYF,TGCGCCAGCAGCCTCCGGGGAGGGAACTACGAGCAGTACTTC
-,12,TRBJ2-7,TRBV3-1,few,CASSQAVYEQYF,TGTGCCAGCAGCCAGGCGGTATACGAGCAGTACTTC
-,14,TRBJ2-7,TRBV7-2,many,CASSLTGGGYEQYF,TGTGCCAGCAGCTTAACGGGGGGCGGGTACGAGCAGTACTTC
TRBD2,16,TRBJ2-7,TRBV7-8,few,CASSIGTSGRGYEQYF,TGTGCCAGCAGCATTGGGACTAGCGGGAGAGGGTACGAGCAGTACTTC
TRBD2,16,TRBJ2-3,TRBV7-9,-,CASSLGAGEHTDTQYF,TGTGCCAGCAGCTTAGGCGCGGGGGAGCACACAGATACGCAGTATTTT
TRBD2,13,TRBJ2-2,TRBV28,-,CATRGVNTGELFF,TGTGCCACTCGGGGGGTTAACACCGGGGAGCTGTTTTTT
TRBD2,14,TRBJ2-7,TRBV18,few,CASSQLAGEYEQYF,TGTGCCAGCTCACAATTAGCGGGGGAATACGAGCAGTACTTC
-,15,TRBJ2-1,TRBV13,many,CASSPYEAGGNEQFF,TGTGCCAGCAGCCCGTACGAGGCTGGGGGCAATGAGCAGTTCTTC
-,13,TRBJ1-2,TRBV6-5,few,CASSYERHDGYTF,TGTGCCAGCAGTTACGAGCGTCACGATGGCTACACCTTC
TRBD2,16,TRBJ2-4,TRBV2,-,CASSVGQGGYLDIQYF,TGTGCCAGCAGTGTGGGTCAGGGAGGGTACTTGGACATTCAGTACTTC
-,10,TRBJ2-1,TRBV27,many,CASGYNEQFF,TGTGCCAGCGGCTACAATGAGCAGTTCTTC
TRBD1,16,TRBJ2-7,TRBV18,many,CASSSAGTGASYEQYF,TGTGCCAGCTCATCCGCCGGGACAGGGGCCTCCTACGAGCAGTACTTC
-,11,TRBJ2-2,TRBV10-3,-,CAMRNTGELFF,TGTGCCATGCGAAACACCGGGGAGCTGTTTTTT
-,14,TRBJ1-3,TRBV19,few,CASSRSASGNTIYF,TGTGCCAGTAGTAGGAGCGCCTCTGGAAACACCATATATTTT
-,13,TRBJ1-5,TRBV12-3/TRBV12-4,-,CASSPQENQPQHF,TGTGCCAGCAGCCCACAGGAGAATCAGCCCCAGCATTTT
-,14,TRBJ1-3,TRBV3-1,-,CASSRWGTGNTIYF,TGTGCCAGCAGTCGATGGGGGACTGGAAACACCATATATTTT
TRBD2,21,TRBJ2-2,TRBV4-2,-,CASSQGRTDLGLALNTGELFF,TGTGCCAGCAGCCAGGGGCGGACTGATTTGGGACTAGCGTTGAACACCGGGGAGCTGTTTTTT